The 20 T cell receptor beta chains given below trace back to one sample, sequenced in a study of blood T cell repertoires in COVID-19. The repertoire was sequenced with immunoSEQ multiplex PCR; TCRdb's copy has only in-frame clones and lacks some. The sample contains over 85,000 clones, around 87% of which appear only once. The material sequenced was peripheral blood. All receptors derive from a man aged 40-55 years with acute or convalescent COVID-19.

This sequence joins TRBV11-2 and TRBJ2-2; 11 bases line up with TRBD2. Germline CDR1 reads SGHAT; CDR2 reads FQNNGV. The V segment lost 5 bases and the J segment 3 bases; nucleotides outside the gene matches: 5. This CDR3 comprises 16 residues. CDR3 DNA: TGTGCCAGCAGCCCCCGACTAGCGGGATACACCGGGGAGCTGTTTTTT. This codes for CASSPRLAGYTGELFF.

The chain joins TRBV7-2 to TRBJ2-3; 9 bases fit TRBD1. The CDR3 is 16 residues long. CDR1 is SGHTA, CDR2 FQGNSA, per germline. V gave up 1 base and J gave up 6 bases; unmatched junction bases: 8. CDR3 sequence reads: CASSLGGQGFKDTQYF. Written as DNA, the CDR3 is TGTGCCAGCAGCTTAGGGGGACAGGGTTTTAAGGATACGCAGTATTTT.

The gene calls are TRBV27 and TRBJ2-5, with D perhaps matching TRBD1 (5 bases). Between the trimmed V and J ends, which lost 0 bases and 1 base, there was a span of 12 bases. CDR1 and CDR2 from the germline V gene are MNHEY and SMNVEV (reference sequence). The CDR3 consists of 16 residues. CDR3 region: CASSLSIQAIQETQYF. The CDR3 DNA sequence: TGTGCCAGCAGTTTATCGATACAGGCCATCCAAGAGACCCAGTACTTC.

The chain links TRBV7-2 to TRBJ1-1; a weak D match, TRBD1 (6 bases). Trimming took off 5 bases at V and 5 bases at J, with 15 bases between the two ends. The CDR3 has 14 amino acids. The V gene's germline CDR1 is SGHTA and CDR2 FQGNSA. The CDR3 nucleotides are TGTGCCAGCAGCCAGGACAGTTTGGAAACTGAAGCTTTCTTT. This translates into CASSQDSLETEAFF.

The rearrangement uses TRBV7-9 and TRBJ2-2, with 8 bases matching TRBD2. Germline V gene lookup returns CDR1 SEHNR and CDR2 FQNEAQ (reference sequence). J gave up 5 bases and V 5 bases, and 7 bases lay outside the gene matches. This CDR3 spans 15 amino acids. CDR3 nucleotide sequence: TGTGCCAGCAGCAATCTAGCGGGCACTACCGGGGAGCTGTTTTTT. Protein: CASSNLAGTTGELFF.

The V and J genes are TRBV30 and TRBJ2-1; 14 bases are a match to TRBD2. The trim removed 5 bases at V and 6 bases at J, leaving 0 bases unmatched. The CDR3 runs to 13 residues. Germline V CDR1 and CDR2: GTSNPN, SVGIG (reference sequence). The CDR3 DNA is TGTGCCTGGGGACTAGCGGGAGGCAATGAGCAGTTCTTC. It translates to CAWGLAGGNEQFF. Using reference TRBV30 and TRBJ2-1 for the parts outside the CDR3, the full variable domain is SQTIHQWPATLVQPVGSPLSLECTVEGTSNPNLYWYRQAAGRGLQLLFYSVGIGQISSEVPQNLSASRPQDRQFILSSKKLLLSDSGFYLCAWGLAGGNEQFFGPGTRLTVL.

This clone was counted once. The rearrangement links TRBV10-3 to TRBJ1-2; 7 nucleotides agree with TRBD1. The CDR3 length is 14 residues. V trimming: 4 bases; J trimming: 1 base; junction bases outside the gene matches: 3. CDR1 and CDR2 from the germline V gene are ENHRY and SYGVKD. As DNA, the CDR3 is TGTGCCATCAGTGCAGCAGGGGGTAACTATGGCTACACCTTC. Translated, it gives CAISAAGGNYGYTF.

The chain joins TRBV2 to TRBJ2-3; 11 positions match TRBD1. There are 16 residues in the CDR3. CDR1 and CDR2 from the germline V gene are SNHLY and FYNNEI. Losses at the gene ends were 5 bases for V and 3 bases for J; bases not matched to a gene: 7. CDR3 sequence (DNA): TGTGCCAGCAGTCGGGACAGGGGGGTTGGAACAGATACGCAGTATTTT. Encoded protein: CASSRDRGVGTDTQYF.

This clone has only a few counts. This likely stems from a read error, as it lies one base from a far larger clone. V gene TRBV7-8 combines with J gene TRBJ1-4, with a possible D match to TRBD1 (5 bases). CDR3 length: 12 residues. In germline, CDR1 is SGHVS, CDR2 FQNEAQ. V was cut by 9 bases and J by 11 bases, with 16 bases left in between. The CDR3 nucleotides read TGTGCCAGAAAAAGCGGGGGGGGTAAACTGTTTTTT. Translating gives CARKSGGGKLFF.

V and J are TRBV6-4 and TRBJ1-1; D uncertain. With 6 bases removed from V and 1 base from J, the gap between germline ends came to 9 bases. Germline CDR1 and CDR2: MRHNA and SNTAGT. This CDR3 has 13 residues. This chain's CDR3 is CASSATPNTEAFF. Written as DNA, the CDR3 is TGTGCCAGCAGCGCAACACCGAACACTGAAGCTTTCTTT.

The V call is TRBV19, the J call TRBJ1-3; TRBD1 matches at 8 bases. V was pared by 8 bases and J by 6 bases, with 9 bases of the junction left unmatched. Germline CDR1 reads LNHDA; CDR2 reads SQIVND (reference sequence). CDR3 length: 14 residues. CDR3 region: CASQGAQGINTIYF. The CDR3 bases are TGTGCCAGTCAGGGGGCGCAGGGGATAAACACCATATATTTT.

Note on this clone: One end of the junction fails to match germline, which may point to a read error. The chain has TRBV12-3 or TRBV12-4 and TRBJ1-2; a weak D match, TRBD1 (5 bases). This CDR3 is built from 10 residues. In nucleotides, the CDR3 is TGTGCCAGCAGTTTAGACAGGTTTTCCTTC. As protein: CASSLDRFSF.

This chain uses TRBV5-4 with TRBJ2-5, with 7 bases identical to TRBD2. The CDR3 contains 15 residues. Germline trimming cut 1 base from V and 4 bases from J; bases unmatched to any gene: 7. CDR1 is SGHNT and CDR2 is YYREEE in the germline V gene (reference sequence). Here the CDR3 reads CASSLIRGDGETQYF. The CDR3 DNA sequence: TGTGCCAGCAGCTTGATTCGGGGGGACGGAGAGACCCAGTACTTC.

CDR3 sequence (DNA): TGCGCCAGCAGCCAAGATCCAGGGGCTCTCTACGAGCAGTACTTC. Residues: CASSQDPGALYEQYF. The V gene is TRBV4-1, the J gene TRBJ2-7; D might be TRBD1 (6 bases). The CDR3 totals 15 residues. The germline V and J ends were trimmed by 0 bases and 3 bases, with 12 bases remaining between them. Germline values: CDR1 MGHRA, CDR2 YSYEKL.

V is TRBV13 and J is TRBJ1-3; no clear D gene. CDR1 PRHDT and CDR2 FYEKMQ come from the germline V gene (reference sequence). Between the trimmed V and J ends, which lost 4 bases and 8 bases, there was a span of 6 bases. This CDR3 is built from 11 residues. The CDR3 coding sequence is TGTGCCAGCAGCTCCGTCGACACCATATATTTT. Translating it yields CASSSVDTIYF.

There are a few counts of this clone. V usage is TRBV27 and J usage is TRBJ2-2; TRBD1 matches at 8 bases. The V segment lost 5 bases and the J segment 1 base; nucleotides outside the gene matches: 3. This CDR3 has 15 amino acids. CDR1 MNHEY and CDR2 SMNVEV come from the germline V gene (reference sequence). CDR3 sequence reads: CASSVGTGNTGELFF. CDR3 in DNA: TGTGCCAGCAGTGTCGGGACAGGGAACACCGGGGAGCTGTTTTTT.

CDR3 sequence reads: CASSYSGGGYTF. The CDR3 nucleotides read TGTGCCAGCAGTTACTCGGGGGGGGGCTACACCTTC. The chain recombines TRBV6-5 with TRBJ1-2, with D tentatively TRBD1 (5 bases). The germline V gene has CDR1 MNHEY and CDR2 SVGAGI. Between the trimmed V and J ends, which lost 0 bases and 8 bases, there was a span of 7 bases. The CDR3 has 12 residues.

V and J are TRBV30 and TRBJ2-2; TRBD1 matches at 10 bases. Trimming removed 0 bases from V and 3 bases from J; junction bases left unmatched: 7. The CDR3 spans 17 residues. Per the germline V gene, CDR1 is GTSNPN and CDR2 is SVGIG (reference sequence). The CDR3 nucleotides read TGTGCCTGGAGTGTACTCTTTGGACAGGGGGACACCGGGGAGCTGTTTTTT. Encoded protein: CAWSVLFGQGDTGELFF.

The J gene is TRBJ1-2, the V gene TRBV19, with D unclear. Germline V gene lookup returns CDR1 LNHDA and CDR2 SQIVND (reference sequence). Trimming left V 5 bases short and J 4 bases short, with 11 bases between. This CDR3 has 13 residues. The CDR3 is CASSSGEAYGYTF. CDR3 bases: TGTGCCAGTAGTTCCGGGGAAGCCTATGGCTACACCTTC.

This clone was observed a few times. The chain uses TRBV5-1 and TRBJ1-2, with D unresolved. V lost 1 base, J lost 8 bases, and 18 bases lay in between. The CDR3 spans 15 residues. The V gene's germline CDR1 is SGHRS and CDR2 YFSETQ. CDR3 amino acids: CASSLTIEGREGYTF. CDR3 nucleotide sequence: TGCGCCAGCAGCTTGACGATCGAAGGGCGGGAGGGCTACACCTTC.